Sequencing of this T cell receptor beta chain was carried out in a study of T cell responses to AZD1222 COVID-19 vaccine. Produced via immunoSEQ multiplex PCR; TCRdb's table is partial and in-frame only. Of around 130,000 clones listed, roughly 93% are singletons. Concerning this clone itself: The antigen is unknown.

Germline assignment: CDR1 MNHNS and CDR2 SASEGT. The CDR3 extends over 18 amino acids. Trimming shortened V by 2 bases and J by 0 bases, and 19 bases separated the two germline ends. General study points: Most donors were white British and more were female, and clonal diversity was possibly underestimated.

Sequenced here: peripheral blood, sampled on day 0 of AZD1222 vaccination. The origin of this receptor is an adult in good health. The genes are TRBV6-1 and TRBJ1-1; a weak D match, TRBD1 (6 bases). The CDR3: CASSEKRGSGVLNTEAFF. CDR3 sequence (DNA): TGTGCCAGCAGTGAAAAAAGGGGGTCGGGGGTGTTGAACACTGAAGCTTTCTTT.